The 27 T cell receptor beta chains below were found in one sample sequenced in a study of shared clonotypes between healthy human individuals. The method was immunoSEQ multiplex PCR; TCRdb's version includes in-frame clones alone and lacks a portion of them. The sample lists about a million clones, about 80% occurring once. Sample: memory CD4+ T cells sorted from blood. Subset noted: CD45RA-negative fraction. Receptors originate from a man between 18 and 35 years old in good health.

This rearrangement joins TRBV5-6 to TRBJ2-7, with D possibly TRBD2 on 6 matching bases. The germline gives CDR1 SGHDT, CDR2 YYEEEE. The CDR3 totals 14 residues. V shed 6 bases and J shed 6 bases, with 19 bases lying between them. CDR3 in DNA: TGTGCCAGCAAAACTCTGGACGGGGGACGCGAGCAGTACTTC. Translated, it gives CASKTLDGGREQYF.

The V and J genes are TRBV5-6 and TRBJ1-6; no clear D. The length of the CDR3 is 16 residues. Germline V CDR1 and CDR2: SGHDT, YYEEEE. Trimming removed 3 bases at V and 5 bases at J, with 15 bases between. The CDR3: CASSSSAGRHNSPLHF. The CDR3 DNA sequence: TGTGCCAGCAGCTCGTCCGCCGGGCGGCATAATTCACCCCTCCACTTT.

V and J are TRBV5-8 and TRBJ1-5; TRBD1 matches at 7 bases. The germline gives CDR1 SGHTS, CDR2 YDEGEE. The CDR3 has 15 residues. J gave up 0 bases and V 4 bases, and 4 bases lay outside the gene matches. CDR3 protein: CASSSGTDSNQPQHF. The CDR3 DNA reads TGTGCCAGCAGCAGCGGGACAGATAGCAATCAGCCCCAGCATTTT.

The rearrangement links TRBV25-1 to TRBJ2-7; 8 bases are shared with TRBD1. The germline CDR1 and CDR2 sequences are MGHDK and SYGVNS. V was clipped by 2 bases and J by 6 bases; unmatched bases: 6. The CDR3 is made up of 14 amino acids. The CDR3 DNA reads as TGTGCCAGCAGTGAAGGACAGGGTGAATCCGAGCAGTACTTC. Translating it yields CASSEGQGESEQYF.

This rearrangement joins TRBV5-6 to TRBJ2-1, with D maybe TRBD1 (6 bases). The CDR3 length is 16 residues. Germline loops: CDR1 SGHDT, CDR2 YYEEEE. The V end was cut by 4 bases, the J end by 6 bases, with 20 bases between. The CDR3 region has the DNA TGTGCCAGCAGCCCTAAGCCAGGGGCAAGGGGCAATGAGCAGTTCTTC. It translates to CASSPKPGARGNEQFF.

This clone was found a few times. The chain recombines TRBV2 with TRBJ1-1, with 9 bases matching TRBD1. V lost 6 bases to trimming and J lost 4 bases; unmatched junction nucleotides: 3. Germline assignment: CDR1 SNHLY and CDR2 FYNNEI. This CDR3 contains 13 residues. This CDR3 is CASSDRGVTEAFF. In DNA form, the CDR3 reads TGTGCCAGCAGCGACAGGGGGGTCACTGAAGCTTTCTTT.

This clone was detected a few times. The chain has TRBV5-6 and TRBJ1-2; 9 nucleotides agree with TRBD1. Germline V lookup: CDR1 SGHDT, CDR2 YYEEEE. This CDR3 spans 14 amino acids. Germline trimming cut 5 bases from V and 8 bases from J; bases unmatched to any gene: 10. The CDR3 nucleotides read TGTGCCAGCAGTTCCATACAGGGGGCGCGGGGCTACACCTTC. Translated, it gives CASSSIQGARGYTF.

Of note for this clone: Other DNA sequences within the sample encode an identical CDR3. V is TRBV20-1 and J is TRBJ2-7, with D possibly being TRBD1 (5 bases). Between the trimmed V and J ends, which lost 3 bases and 4 bases, there was a span of 7 bases. The CDR3 extends over 11 amino acids. CDR1 is DFQATT and CDR2 is SNEGSKA in the germline V gene (reference sequence). The CDR3 region is CSARTAYEQYF. In DNA, the CDR3 is TGCAGTGCTAGGACAGCTTACGAGCAGTACTTC.

This clone was recorded a few times. V usage is TRBV27 and J usage is TRBJ1-5; D is perhaps TRBD1 (6 bases). The CDR3 contains 14 residues. CDR1 MNHEY and CDR2 SMNVEV come from the germline V gene (reference sequence). Between the trimmed V and J ends, which lost 5 bases and 2 bases, there was a span of 10 bases. In DNA form, the CDR3 reads TGTGCCAGCAGTCCCTACAGGGGCAATCAGCCCCAGCATTTT. Its protein product is CASSPYRGNQPQHF.

V usage is TRBV5-4 and J usage is TRBJ2-3; D may match TRBD1 or TRBD2 (6 bases each). Trimming took 4 bases from V and 0 from J, leaving 12 bases between them. The length of the CDR3 is 15 residues. Germline CDR1 SGHNT, CDR2 YYREEE (reference sequence). The CDR3 DNA reads as TGTGCCAGCAGCCTGCCGGGGGCTAGCACAGATACGCAGTATTTT. Translating it yields CASSLPGASTDTQYF.

This clone occurred a few times. V usage is TRBV7-8 and J usage is TRBJ1-3; the D gene is possibly TRBD1 (5 bases). Per germline, CDR1 SGHVS and CDR2 FQNEAQ. The CDR3 has 14 residues. The V end lost 5 bases, the J end lost 0 bases, and 8 bases lay between the germline ends. The DNA for the CDR3 is TGTGCCAGCAGCGCCGGGGGCTCTGGAAACACCATATATTTT. Translating it yields CASSAGGSGNTIYF.

V is TRBV21-1 and J is TRBJ1-2. TRBV21-1 is listed as a pseudogene. CDR3 length equals 12 residues. CDR3 in amino acids: CASSKALGGYTF. The CDR3 nucleotides read TGTGCCAGCAGCAAAGCGCTAGGGGGCTACACCTTC.

This chain connects TRBV30 to TRBJ2-5; 14 bases align to TRBD2. V was clipped by 2 bases and J by 1 base; unmatched bases: 3. Germline V gene lookup returns CDR1 GTSNPN and CDR2 SVGIG (reference sequence). This CDR3 region has 16 residues. The CDR3 DNA follows: TGTGCCTGGAGTTTCGGGACTAGCGGGGGCCAAGAGACCCAGTACTTC. This encodes CAWSFGTSGGQETQYF.

The chain couples TRBV5-4 to TRBJ1-2, with unresolved D. Trimming pared 0 bases from V and 4 bases from J, leaving 10 bases between. The CDR3 loop spans 14 amino acids. Germline assignment: CDR1 SGHNT and CDR2 YYREEE (reference sequence). The CDR3 DNA reads TGTGCCAGCAGCTTGGCTCAGGTCCCCTATGGCTACACCTTC. This encodes CASSLAQVPYGYTF.

This chain links TRBV6-5 with TRBJ2-1; 9 nucleotides align to TRBD1. V shed 6 bases and J 4 bases; nucleotides not matched to a gene: 7. The CDR3 is 15 residues long. Germline V gives CDR1 MNHEY, CDR2 SVGAGI. CDR3 sequence (DNA): TGTGCCAGCAGCTTGGGACAGGGATTGTACAATGAGCAGTTCTTC. It specifies CASSLGQGLYNEQFF.

The chain joins TRBV9 to TRBJ2-1; D gene uncertain. Germline loops: CDR1 SGDLS, CDR2 YYNGEE. This CDR3 region has 12 residues. V was pared by 0 bases and J by 9 bases, with 7 bases between. For the CDR3, the DNA is TGTGCCAGCAGCGTAGGTAGGGCTGAGCAGTTCTTC. It encodes CASSVGRAEQFF.

The rearrangement joins TRBV20-1 to TRBJ2-7; no firm D call. The length of the CDR3 is 11 residues. Per germline, CDR1 DFQATT and CDR2 SNEGSKA (reference sequence). Trimming took off 2 bases at V and 7 bases at J, with 9 bases between the two ends. The CDR3 protein is CSARRGEEQYF. DNA of the CDR3: TGCAGTGCTAGAAGAGGAGAAGAGCAGTACTTC.

This sequence joins TRBV28 and TRBJ2-5; 8 bases agree with TRBD2. The better agreement between TRBJ2-7 and the DNA end casts doubt on the J call. Per germline, CDR1 MDHEN and CDR2 SYDVKM. The CDR3 extends over 17 amino acids. CDR3 residues: CASSAGRGFNLPYEQYF. The CDR3 nucleotides read TGTGCCAGCAGTGCCGGGAGGGGGTTCAACCTTCCCTACGAGCAGTACTTC.

The chain couples TRBV7-2 to TRBJ2-7; weak D call: TRBD2 (6 bases). Trimming shortened V by 7 bases and J by 1 base, and 17 bases separated the two germline ends. Germline CDR1 SGHTA, CDR2 FQGNSA. The CDR3 loop spans 15 amino acids. The CDR3 DNA reads TGTGCCAGCACCTTCGGGGGAACGGGATCCTACGAGCAGTACTTC. As protein: CASTFGGTGSYEQYF.

This clone was seen once. V and J are TRBV6-5 and TRBJ2-2, with 9 positions matching TRBD1. The CDR3 covers 15 residues. Germline loops: CDR1 MNHEY, CDR2 SVGAGI. V gave up 6 bases and J gave up 6 bases; unmatched junction bases: 8. CDR3 DNA: TGTGCCAGCAGGCCTACAGGGGGCGTAGCCGGGGAGCTGTTTTTT. Its protein product is CASRPTGGVAGELFF.

V is TRBV13 and J is TRBJ2-7; 9 bases are shared with TRBD1. The junction had 4 bases not matched to a gene; V was cut back by 1 base and J by 6 bases. This CDR3 is 14 amino acids long. Germline CDR1 reads PRHDT; CDR2 reads FYEKMQ (reference sequence). This CDR3 reads CASSLEDRGGEQYF. CDR3 coding DNA: TGTGCCAGCAGCTTAGAGGACAGGGGTGGCGAGCAGTACTTC.

The rearrangement uses TRBV2 and TRBJ2-1; 14 bases are a match to TRBD2. V dropped 4 bases and J dropped 14; count of bases not matched to a gene: 10. The V gene's germline CDR1 is SNHLY and CDR2 FYNNEI. The CDR3 spans 15 residues. The CDR3 is CASSAGTSGSQGEFF. The CDR3 nucleotides are TGTGCCAGCAGTGCCGGGACTAGCGGGAGCCAAGGGGAGTTCTTC. The variable domain in full, with the rest retrieved from reference TRBV2 and TRBJ2-1, is EPEVTQTPSHQVTQMGQEVILRCVPISNHLYFYWYRQILGQKVEFLVSFYNNEISEKSEIFDDQFSVERPDGSNFTLKIRSTKLEDSAMYFCASSAGTSGSQGEFFGPGTRLTVL.

The V call is TRBV19, the J call TRBJ2-3; either TRBD1 or TRBD2 may supply D (5 bases each). Germline loops: CDR1 LNHDA, CDR2 SQIVND (reference sequence). Trimming removed 3 bases at V and 0 bases at J, with 10 bases between. The CDR3 loop spans 15 amino acids. The CDR3 reads CASSMKGTSTDTQYF. The CDR3, as DNA: TGTGCCAGTAGTATGAAGGGGACCAGCACAGATACGCAGTATTTT.

The genes are TRBV15 and TRBJ2-7; TRBD1 is a possible D gene (6 bases). Germline V gene data show CDR1 as LNHNV and CDR2 as YYDKDF (reference sequence). Trimming removed 2 bases at V and 3 bases at J, with 17 bases between. The CDR3 consists of 16 residues. The chain's CDR3 is CATSRPPQGSIYEQYF. The CDR3 DNA sequence: TGTGCCACCAGCAGACCCCCCCAGGGGTCCATCTACGAGCAGTACTTC.

The chain has TRBV4-1 and TRBJ2-1; TRBD2 agrees at 10 bases. Germline CDR1 and CDR2: MGHRA and YSYEKL. This CDR3 contains 18 residues. The junction had 10 bases not matched to a gene; V was cut back by 3 bases and J by 2 bases. CDR3 sequence reads: CASSHVGRLAGAYNEQFF. The CDR3 coding sequence is TGCGCCAGCAGCCACGTCGGTAGGCTAGCGGGGGCCTACAATGAGCAGTTCTTC.

The rearrangement joins TRBV28 to TRBJ1-2; no clear D. The length of the CDR3 is 12 residues. Germline lookup yields CDR1 MDHEN and CDR2 SYDVKM. The V end lost 3 bases, the J end lost 5 bases, and 7 bases lay between the germline ends. The CDR3 DNA is TGTGCCAGCAGTTTCTCGGTATATGGCTACACCTTC. Protein: CASSFSVYGYTF.

This clone is a singleton in its sample. Distinct nucleotide sequences in the sample also encode this CDR3. The chain links TRBV9 to TRBJ2-3, with 13 nucleotides matching TRBD2. V gave up 3 bases and J gave up 2 bases; unmatched junction bases: 3. CDR1 and CDR2 from the germline V gene are SGDLS and YYNGEE. The CDR3 consists of 16 residues. DNA for the CDR3: TGTGCCAGCAGCGCGGGACTAGCGGGGTACACAGATACGCAGTATTTT. Encoded protein: CASSAGLAGYTDTQYF.